This record concerns one TCR beta chain sequence. Authors' analysis steps: Estimation of nucleated cell counts was performed using reference gene primer amplification. Generated by immunoSEQ multiplex PCR, the TCRdb table keeps only in-frame clones and is missing some. The D gene and trimming were derived from the DNA, and the V and J assignments and clone size from that table. The sample contains over 120,000 clones, around 88% of which appear only once. The data belong to a study of blood T cell repertoires in COVID-19. Study-level background: Material from acute and convalescent COVID-19 was sourced from the United States, Italy and Spain. PBMCs, B-cell-depleted T cells, or T cells were the source of the cDNA or gDNA that made up the material.

The CDR3 runs to 12 residues. The V gene's germline CDR1 is SQVTM and CDR2 ANQGSEA. V lost 5 bases to trimming and J lost 1 base, with 8 bases between them. The material sequenced was peripheral blood. The receptor was isolated from a man in his sixties with active or convalescent COVID-19. The chain employs TRBV29-1 and TRBJ1-1; D possibly corresponds to TRBD1 (6 bases). In DNA, the CDR3 is TGCAGCGTTCGCAGGGGGAACACTGAAGCTTTCTTT. Translation gives CSVRRGNTEAFF.